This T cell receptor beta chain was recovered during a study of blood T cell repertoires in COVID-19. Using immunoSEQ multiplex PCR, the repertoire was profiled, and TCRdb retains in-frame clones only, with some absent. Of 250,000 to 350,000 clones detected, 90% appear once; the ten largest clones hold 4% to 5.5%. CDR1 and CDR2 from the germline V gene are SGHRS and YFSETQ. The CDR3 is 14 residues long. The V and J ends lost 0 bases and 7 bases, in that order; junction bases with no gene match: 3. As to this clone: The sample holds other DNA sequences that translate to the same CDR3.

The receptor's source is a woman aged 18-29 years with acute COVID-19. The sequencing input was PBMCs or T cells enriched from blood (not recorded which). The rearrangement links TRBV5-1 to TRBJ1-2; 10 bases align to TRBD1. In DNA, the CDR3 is TGCGCCAGCAGCTTGGGACAGGGGGCGCGTGGCTACACCTTC. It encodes CASSLGQGARGYTF.